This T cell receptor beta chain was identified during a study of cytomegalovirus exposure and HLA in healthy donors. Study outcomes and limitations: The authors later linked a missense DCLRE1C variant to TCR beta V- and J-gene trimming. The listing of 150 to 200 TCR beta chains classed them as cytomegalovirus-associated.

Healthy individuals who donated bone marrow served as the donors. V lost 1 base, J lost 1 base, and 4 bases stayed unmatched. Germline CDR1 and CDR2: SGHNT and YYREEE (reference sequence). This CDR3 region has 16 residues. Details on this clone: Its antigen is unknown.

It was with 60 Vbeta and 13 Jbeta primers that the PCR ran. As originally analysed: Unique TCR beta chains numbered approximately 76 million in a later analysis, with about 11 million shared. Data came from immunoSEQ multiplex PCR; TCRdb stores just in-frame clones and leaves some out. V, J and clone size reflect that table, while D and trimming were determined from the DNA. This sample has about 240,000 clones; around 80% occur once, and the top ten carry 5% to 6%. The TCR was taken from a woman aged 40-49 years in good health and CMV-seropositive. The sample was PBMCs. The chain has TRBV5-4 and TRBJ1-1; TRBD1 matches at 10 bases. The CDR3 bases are TGTGCCAGCAGCTTGAGACAGGGGGCCTGGAACACTGAAGCTTTCTTT. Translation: CASSLRQGAWNTEAFF.